This TCR beta chain appears in the sequencing data of a study of T-cell reconstitution after alpha-beta-depleted transplantation in children. Broader study findings: In some patients, recipient T cells and intrathymic progenitors surviving conditioning explained high day-60 diversity. Reportedly, alpha-beta T cells present about two months post-transplant originated from several hundred expanded clones of graft origin. After one year, T-cell counts and TCRbeta diversity mostly came from new T cells.

This clonotype was detected a few times. Its antigen remains unidentified. Trimming cost V 4 bases and J 6 bases; bases outside gene matches: 1. Germline V gene data show CDR1 as SGHTA and CDR2 as FQGNSA. This CDR3 spans 15 amino acids. Unique molecular identifiers were built into the TCRbeta library. From the PCR reads, TCRdb called clonotypes with MiXCR, one entry per CDR3 protein. The sample records 700,000 to 850,000 distinct CDR3 sequences, 16% being singletons. This TCR was recovered from a male patient between 5 and 17 years old who had a stem cell transplant for acute lymphoblastic leukemia, so the T cells may come from the graft donor. Source: PBMCs, mostly from graft donor cells, taken 360 days after TCRalphabeta/CD19-depleted stem cell transplant. This chain joins TRBV7-2 and TRBJ2-2, with 14 bases lining up with TRBD2. The CDR3 coding sequence is TGTGCCAGCAGCTCGGGACTAGCGGGAGCCGGGGAGCTGTTTTTT. Translated, it gives CASSSGLAGAGELFF.